The rows below give T cell receptor beta chains drawn from one sample of a study of CD8+CD57+ T cells in acquired aplastic anemia. TCRdb re-called the reads with MiXCR, one entry per CDR3 protein. The sample has approximately 58,000 distinct CDR3 sequences; 57% are singletons. Material: sorted CD4+, CD8+, or CD8+CD57+ T cells (not recorded which) from PBMCs. The receptors stem from a human donor with aplastic anemia. CDR3s include the opening cysteine and the closing phenylalanine or tryptophan. D genes are given only for firm matches. Clone size is shown for a subset of rows, as once, few, many or a class of expanded clone.

j_gene,abundance,v_gene,d_gene,CDR3nt,CDR3aa
TRBJ1-2,NA,TRBV2,NA,TGTGCCAGCAGTGTAGAACTTGTCGGTGGCTACACCTTC,CASSVELVGGYTF
TRBJ1-1,NA,TRBV19,NA,TGTGCCAGTAGTCAACAGCTGAACACTGAAGCTTTCTTT,CASSQQLNTEAFF
TRBJ2-7,NA,TRBV7-9,NA,TGTGCCAGCAGCTTAGGGTCGGACAGTCGGCTCTTC,CASSLGSDSRLF
TRBJ1-2,NA,TRBV29-1,TRBD1,TGCAGCGCCACTGGGACAGGGGGTATCTATGGCTACACCTTC,CSATGTGGIYGYTF
TRBJ1-4,few,TRBV2,NA,TGTGCCGGCAAAGGGGGAACCAATGAAAAACTGTTTTTT,CAGKGGTNEKLFF
TRBJ1-1,few,TRBV7-8,NA,TGTGCCAGCAGGCCTACAGTGAACACTGAAGCTTTCTTT,CASRPTVNTEAFF
TRBJ1-5,many,TRBV4-3,NA,TGCGCCAGCAGCCGAATCGCGGGGGGCAGGGAGCCCCAGCATTTT,CASSRIAGGREPQHF
TRBJ2-7,NA,TRBV4-2,TRBD2,TGTGCCAGCAGCCCGGGACTAGCGACGACCTACGAGCAGTACTTC,CASSPGLATTYEQYF
TRBJ1-5,NA,TRBV2,NA,TGTGCCAGCGAGGGTGGGTTTGAACAGCCCCAGCATTTT,CASEGGFEQPQHF
TRBJ2-1,NA,TRBV29-1,TRBD1,TGCAGCGTTGAAGATGGAGTCGGGACAGGGGGTTTCAATGAGCAGTTCTTC,CSVEDGVGTGGFNEQFF
TRBJ2-1,NA,TRBV15,TRBD2,TGTGCCACCAGCTTGGTGGCGGGGGGTTACTACAATGAGCAGTTCTTC,CATSLVAGGYYNEQFF
TRBJ1-2,NA,TRBV19,TRBD1,TGTGCCAGTAGTATAAGGGACAGGACTAACTATGGCTACACCTTC,CASSIRDRTNYGYTF
TRBJ1-6,NA,TRBV19,NA,TGTGCCAGTAGGAGTTTGGCGAACTATAATTCACCCCTCCACTTT,CASRSLANYNSPLHF
TRBJ2-6,NA,TRBV11-2,NA,TGTGCCAGCAGCTCCGCCGCTGGACTTGCCCCGGCTGGGGCCAACGTCCTGACTTTC,CASSSAAGLAPAGANVLTF
TRBJ2-7,many,TRBV5-4,NA,TGTGCCAGCAGCTTCAATGGGAATACCTACGAGCAGTACTTC,CASSFNGNTYEQYF
TRBJ1-1,NA,TRBV15,NA,TGTGCCACCAGCAGAGGGGCAGGGTTGAACACTGAAGCTTTCTTT,CATSRGAGLNTEAFF
TRBJ1-5,many,TRBV5-1,NA,TGCGCCAGCAGAGCCGACAGTAATCAGCCCCAGCATTTT,CASRADSNQPQHF
TRBJ1-6,NA,TRBV10-3,TRBD1,TGTGCCATCAGTGGAGGGACAGGGGAAAGCTCACCCCTCCACTTT,CAISGGTGESSPLHF
TRBJ1-1,NA,TRBV7-2,NA,TGTGCCAGCAGCTTACGGGAACGGATGAACACTGAAGCTTTCTTT,CASSLRERMNTEAFF
TRBJ2-1,NA,TRBV7-9,NA,TGTGCCAGCAAAGGGGTTTTCTCCAATGAGCAGTTCTTC,CASKGVFSNEQFF